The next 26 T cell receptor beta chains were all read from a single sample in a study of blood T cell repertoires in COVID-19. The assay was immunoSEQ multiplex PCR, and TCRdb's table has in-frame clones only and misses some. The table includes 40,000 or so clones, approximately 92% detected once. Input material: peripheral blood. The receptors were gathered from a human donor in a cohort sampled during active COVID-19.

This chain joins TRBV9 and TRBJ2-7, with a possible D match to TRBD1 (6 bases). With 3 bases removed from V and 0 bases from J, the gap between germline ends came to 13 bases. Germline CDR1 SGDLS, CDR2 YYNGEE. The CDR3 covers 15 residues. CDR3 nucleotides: TGTGCCAGCAGCGCTCTGGACAGCGACTCCTACGAGCAGTACTTC. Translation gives CASSALDSDSYEQYF.

CDR3 coding DNA: TGTGCCAGCAGTGAAAACCTATCTCTCGATACGCAGTATTTT. Translation: CASSENLSLDTQYF. The genes are TRBV6-1 and TRBJ2-3; D unclear. V lost 2 bases and J 6 bases, leaving 12 bases between the germline ends. The CDR3 has 14 residues. Germline V gene sequence: CDR1 MNHNS, CDR2 SASEGT.

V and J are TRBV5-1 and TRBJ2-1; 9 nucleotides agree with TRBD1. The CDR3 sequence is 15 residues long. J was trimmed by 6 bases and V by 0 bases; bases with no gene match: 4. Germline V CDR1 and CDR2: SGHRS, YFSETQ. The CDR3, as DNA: TGCGCCAGCAGCTTGGCCGGGACAGGGTTCAATGAGCAGTTCTTC. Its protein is CASSLAGTGFNEQFF.

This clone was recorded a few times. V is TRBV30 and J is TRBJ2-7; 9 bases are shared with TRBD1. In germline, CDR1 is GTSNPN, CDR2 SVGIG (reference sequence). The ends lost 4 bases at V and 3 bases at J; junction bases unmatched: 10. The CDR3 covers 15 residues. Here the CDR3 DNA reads TGTGCCTGGAAGGGGACAGGGCATAAAGTCTACGAGCAGTACTTC. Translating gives CAWKGTGHKVYEQYF.

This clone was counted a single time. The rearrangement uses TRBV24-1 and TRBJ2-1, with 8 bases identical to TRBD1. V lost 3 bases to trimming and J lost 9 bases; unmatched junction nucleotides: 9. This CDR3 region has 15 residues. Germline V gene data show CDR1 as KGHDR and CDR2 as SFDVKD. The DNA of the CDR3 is TGTGCCACCAGTGATCGTGGACAGGGTTCGGTTGAGCAGTTCTTC. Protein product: CATSDRGQGSVEQFF.

The CDR3 DNA reads as TGTGCCAGCAGCTTCTCCAGCGGAGCGTACAATGAGCAGTTCTTC. This codes for CASSFSSGAYNEQFF. The V gene is TRBV5-4, the J gene TRBJ2-1; D might be TRBD2 (5 bases). In germline, CDR1 is SGHNT, CDR2 YYREEE (reference sequence). The CDR3 totals 15 residues. V was shortened by 2 bases and J by 4 bases, with 13 bases between the two germline ends.

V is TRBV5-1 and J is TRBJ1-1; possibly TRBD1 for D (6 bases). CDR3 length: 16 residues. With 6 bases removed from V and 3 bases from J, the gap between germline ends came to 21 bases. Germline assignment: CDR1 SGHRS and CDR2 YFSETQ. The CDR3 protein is CASTTGNGGFDTEAFF. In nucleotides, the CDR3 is TGCGCCAGCACGACAGGAAATGGCGGATTTGACACTGAAGCTTTCTTT.

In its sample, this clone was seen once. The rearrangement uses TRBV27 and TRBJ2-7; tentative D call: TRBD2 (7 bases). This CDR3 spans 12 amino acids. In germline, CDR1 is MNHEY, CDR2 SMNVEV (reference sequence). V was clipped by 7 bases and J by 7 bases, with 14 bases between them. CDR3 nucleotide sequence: TGTGCCAGCACTCGAGGGGGGGGTGAGCAGTACTTC. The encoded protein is CASTRGGGEQYF.

Here the CDR3 DNA reads TGTGCCATCAGGAGTGCACAGGGGACCTACGAGCAGTACTTC. Protein product: CAIRSAQGTYEQYF. The chain carries TRBV10-3 and TRBJ2-7; 7 nucleotides agree with TRBD1. The CDR3 length is 14 residues. V lost 6 bases to trimming and J lost 2 bases; unmatched junction nucleotides: 7. The germline gives CDR1 ENHRY, CDR2 SYGVKD.

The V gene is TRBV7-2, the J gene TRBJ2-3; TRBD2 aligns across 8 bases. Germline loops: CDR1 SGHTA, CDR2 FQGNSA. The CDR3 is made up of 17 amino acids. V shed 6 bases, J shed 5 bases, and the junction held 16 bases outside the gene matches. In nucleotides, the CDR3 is TGTGCCAGCAGTCCCGGGGGGTTTGGCGGGGGGAGAGATACGCAGTATTTT. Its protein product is CASSPGGFGGGRDTQYF.

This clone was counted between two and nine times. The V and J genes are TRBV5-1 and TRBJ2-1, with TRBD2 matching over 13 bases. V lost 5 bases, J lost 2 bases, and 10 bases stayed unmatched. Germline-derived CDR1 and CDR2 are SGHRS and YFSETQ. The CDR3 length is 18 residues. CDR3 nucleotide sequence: TGCGCCAGCAGAACAGGACTAGCGGGAGAATCGACCTACAATGAGCAGTTCTTC. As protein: CASRTGLAGESTYNEQFF. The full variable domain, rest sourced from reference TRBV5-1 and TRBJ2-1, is KAGVTQTPRYLIKTRGQQVTLSCSPISGHRSVSWYQQTPGQGLQFLFEYFSETQRNKGNFPGRFSGRQFSNSRSEMNVSTLELGDSALYLCASRTGLAGESTYNEQFFGPGTRLTVL.

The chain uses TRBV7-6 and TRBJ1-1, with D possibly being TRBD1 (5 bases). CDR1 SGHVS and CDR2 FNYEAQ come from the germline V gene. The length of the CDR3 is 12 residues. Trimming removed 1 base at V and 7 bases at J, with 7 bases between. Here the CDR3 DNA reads TGTGCCAGCAGCTTAGGGGGCGTTGAAGCTTTCTTT. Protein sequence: CASSLGGVEAFF.

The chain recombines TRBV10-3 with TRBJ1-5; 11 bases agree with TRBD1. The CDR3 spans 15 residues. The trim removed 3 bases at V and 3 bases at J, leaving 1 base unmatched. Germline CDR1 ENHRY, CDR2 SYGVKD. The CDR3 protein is CAISEGQGANQPQHF. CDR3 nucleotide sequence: TGTGCCATCAGTGAAGGACAGGGGGCCAATCAGCCCCAGCATTTT.

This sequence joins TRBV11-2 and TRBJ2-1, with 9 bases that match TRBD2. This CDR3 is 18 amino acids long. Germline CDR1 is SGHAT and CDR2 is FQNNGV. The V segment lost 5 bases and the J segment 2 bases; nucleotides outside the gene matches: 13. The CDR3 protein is CASSDSLSRLAAYNEQFF. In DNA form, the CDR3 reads TGTGCCAGCAGCGATTCTTTAAGCAGACTAGCGGCCTACAATGAGCAGTTCTTC. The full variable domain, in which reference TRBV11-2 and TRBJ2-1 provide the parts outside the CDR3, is EAGVAQSPRYKIIEKRQSVAFWCNPISGHATLYWYQQILGQGPKLLIQFQNNGVVDDSQLPKDRFSAERLKGVDSTLKIQPAKLEDSAVYLCASSDSLSRLAAYNEQFFGPGTRLTVL.

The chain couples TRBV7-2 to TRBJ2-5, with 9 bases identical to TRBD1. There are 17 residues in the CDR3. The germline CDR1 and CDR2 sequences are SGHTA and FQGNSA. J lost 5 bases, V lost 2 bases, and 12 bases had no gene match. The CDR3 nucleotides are TGTGCCAGCAGCTTAAGTAAGAACAGGGGGCGCCGGGAGACCCAGTACTTC. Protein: CASSLSKNRGRRETQYF.

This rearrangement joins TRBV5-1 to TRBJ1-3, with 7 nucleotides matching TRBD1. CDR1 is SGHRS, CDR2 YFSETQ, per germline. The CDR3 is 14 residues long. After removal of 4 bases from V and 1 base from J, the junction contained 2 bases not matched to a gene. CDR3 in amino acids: CASSGQVSGNTIYF. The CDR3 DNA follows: TGCGCCAGCAGCGGACAGGTTTCTGGAAACACCATATATTTT.

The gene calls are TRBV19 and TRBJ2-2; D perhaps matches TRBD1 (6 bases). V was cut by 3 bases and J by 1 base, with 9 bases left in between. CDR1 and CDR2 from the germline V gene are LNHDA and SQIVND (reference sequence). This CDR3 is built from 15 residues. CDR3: CASSIGQKNTGELFF. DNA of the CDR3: TGTGCCAGTAGTATTGGACAGAAGAACACCGGGGAGCTGTTTTTT.

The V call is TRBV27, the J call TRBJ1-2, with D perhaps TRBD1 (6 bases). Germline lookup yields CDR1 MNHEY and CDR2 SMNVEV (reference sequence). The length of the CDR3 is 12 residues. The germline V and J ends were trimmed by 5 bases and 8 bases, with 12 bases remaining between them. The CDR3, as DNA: TGTGCCAGCAGTAACTACAGGGAGGGCTACACCTTC. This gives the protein CASSNYREGYTF.

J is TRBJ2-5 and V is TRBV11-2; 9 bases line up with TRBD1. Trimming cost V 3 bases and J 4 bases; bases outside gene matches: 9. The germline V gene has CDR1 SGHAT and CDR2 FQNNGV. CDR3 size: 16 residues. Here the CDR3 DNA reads TGTGCCAGCAGCTTGGACAGGGGCCCGTCTAGAGAGACCCAGTACTTC. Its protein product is CASSLDRGPSRETQYF.

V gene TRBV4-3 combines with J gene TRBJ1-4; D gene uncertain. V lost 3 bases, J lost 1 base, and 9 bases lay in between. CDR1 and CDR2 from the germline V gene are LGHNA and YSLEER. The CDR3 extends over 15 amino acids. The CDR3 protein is CASSQLPGTNEKLFF. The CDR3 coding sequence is TGCGCCAGCAGCCAGTTACCGGGAACTAATGAAAAACTGTTTTTT.

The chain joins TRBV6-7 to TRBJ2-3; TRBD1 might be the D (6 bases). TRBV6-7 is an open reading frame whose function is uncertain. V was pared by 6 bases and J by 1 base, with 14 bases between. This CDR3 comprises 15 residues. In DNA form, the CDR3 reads TGTGCCAGCAGGCCCGACAGGCATGGCACAGATACGCAGTATTTT. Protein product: CASRPDRHGTDTQYF.

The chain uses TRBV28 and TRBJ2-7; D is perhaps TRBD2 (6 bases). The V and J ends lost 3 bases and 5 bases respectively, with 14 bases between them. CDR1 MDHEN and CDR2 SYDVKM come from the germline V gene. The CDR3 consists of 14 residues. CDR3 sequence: CASSLVTGAHEQYF. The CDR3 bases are TGTGCCAGCAGTTTGGTAACGGGAGCCCACGAGCAGTACTTC.

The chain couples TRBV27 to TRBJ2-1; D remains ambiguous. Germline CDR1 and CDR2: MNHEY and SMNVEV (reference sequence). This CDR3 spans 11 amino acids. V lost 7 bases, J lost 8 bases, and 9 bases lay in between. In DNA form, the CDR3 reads TGTGCCAGCACCCATGGGCATGAGCAGTTCTTC. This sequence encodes CASTHGHEQFF.

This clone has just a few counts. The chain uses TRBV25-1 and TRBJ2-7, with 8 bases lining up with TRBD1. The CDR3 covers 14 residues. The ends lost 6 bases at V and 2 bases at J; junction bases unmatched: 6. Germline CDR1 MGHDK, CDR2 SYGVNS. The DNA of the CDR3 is TGTGCCAGCAGAACGGGACAGGTTACCTACGAGCAGTACTTC. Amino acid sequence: CASRTGQVTYEQYF.

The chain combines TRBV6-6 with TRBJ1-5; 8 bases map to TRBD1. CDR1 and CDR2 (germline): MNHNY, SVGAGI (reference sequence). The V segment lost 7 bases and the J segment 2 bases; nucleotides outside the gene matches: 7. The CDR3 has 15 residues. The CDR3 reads CASTQGALRNQPQHF. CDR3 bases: TGTGCCAGCACTCAGGGGGCTCTCCGCAATCAGCCCCAGCATTTT.

For the CDR3, the DNA is TGTGCCAGCAGTTACCTGGGGGCTCATGGCTACACCTTC. Protein sequence: CASSYLGAHGYTF. The V gene is TRBV6-5, the J gene TRBJ1-2; tentative D call: TRBD1 (6 bases). The ends were cut back, 2 bases at V and 6 bases at J, with 10 bases in the middle. Germline CDR1 is MNHEY and CDR2 is SVGAGI. The CDR3 consists of 13 residues.